The clone carrying this TCR beta chain was detected only a few times. The antigen is unknown. The CDR3 has 16 amino acids. V shed 1 base and J 6 bases; nucleotides not matched to a gene: 9. In germline, CDR1 is MGHRA, CDR2 YSYEKL. This record comes from a study of T cell repertoires in cytomegalovirus infection. Study summary: Indications of both CMV infection and matching HLA type were provided by public TCR beta signatures.

TCRdb used MiXCR to reprocess the reads, holding one entry per CDR3 protein. The sample has roughly 150,000 distinct CDR3 sequences, about 20% seen once. The rearrangement uses TRBV4-1 and TRBJ1-2, with TRBD1 identical over 9 bases. This specimen consisted of CD8+ T cells from cultured PBMCs, obtained from culture after CMV antigen stimulation. The clonotype originates from a human donor in good health (CMV status not recorded). Some clones in this sample may be carry-over from other donors' samples. CDR3 nucleotide sequence: TGCGCCAGCAGCCAAGGAACCCCCAGGACAGGGGATGGCTACACCTTC. Encoded protein: CASSQGTPRTGDGYTF.